Following are 3 T cell receptor beta chains from one sample sequenced in a study of CD8 T cells in Susac syndrome (dated by TCRdb to the late 2010s). The library came from the immunoSEQ multiplex PCR assay. RNA was extracted using the RNeasy kit, and about 0.45 to 1 microgram was reverse transcribed with random hexamers. TCRdb ran its own pipeline on the public reads, namely fastp trimming at Q25 and MiXCR clone calling, and kept in-frame beta chains. Rows are unified per CDR3 protein, each entry keeping the most common DNA and genes. A total of about 170,000 distinct CDR3 sequences appear in this sample, approximately 93% of them only once. The ten largest account for approximately 0.09% of the sample. Input material: CD4+ T cells from PBMCs. The receptors here all came from a human donor with multiple sclerosis.

V usage is TRBV2 and J usage is TRBJ2-1; D remains ambiguous. The CDR3 length is 14 residues. CDR1 SNHLY and CDR2 FYNNEI come from the germline V gene. Between the trimmed V and J ends, which lost 7 bases and 10 bases, there was a span of 20 bases. The CDR3 sequence is CASKASAHQAEQFF. CDR3 sequence (DNA): TGTGCCAGCAAGGCAAGCGCCCATCAGGCGGAGCAGTTCTTC.

This clonotype came up once. The chain is built from TRBV27 and TRBJ1-5; 8 bases fit TRBD1. Germline CDR1 and CDR2: MNHEY and SMNVEV (reference sequence). After removal of 4 bases from V and 6 bases from J, the junction contained 5 bases not matched to a gene. The CDR3 has 14 residues. CDR3 nucleotide sequence: TGTGCCAGCAGTTCAGCAGGGGGCGGTCAGCCCCAGCATTTT. This encodes CASSSAGGGQPQHF.

This chain uses TRBV2 with TRBJ2-5, with 11 positions matching TRBD2. CDR1 and CDR2 from the germline V gene are SNHLY and FYNNEI. Trimming cost V 6 bases and J 5 bases; bases outside gene matches: 2. The CDR3 is made up of 13 amino acids. CDR3 sequence: CASRTSGKETQYF. CDR3 nucleotides: TGTGCCAGCAGGACTAGCGGGAAGGAGACCCAGTACTTC.